This T cell receptor beta chain is from a study of identical twins. Overall study findings and caveats: The models systematically underestimated how much out-of-frame TCR alpha was shared in monozygotic twins.

TCRdb reanalysed the 5' RACE reads using MiXCR and keeps one entry per CDR3 protein. The sample has under 900,000 distinct CDR3 sequences, 15% to 20% seen once; the top ten hold approximately 14%. V lost 5 bases to trimming and J lost 5 bases; unmatched junction nucleotides: 13. The CDR3 spans 16 residues. Germline V gene sequence: CDR1 SGHTA, CDR2 FQGNSA. This clonotype was seen a few times. Its specificity is unknown. These data are also associated with another study on T cells expressing NK-cell markers. That source reports: Sequencing of TCR beta repertoires drew on sorted CD3+CD56+NKG2C+, CD3+CD56+NKG2C- and CD3+CD56-NKG2C+ T cells.

Sequenced sample: PBMCs. V gene TRBV7-2 combines with J gene TRBJ2-5, with TRBD1 identical over 8 bases. This TCR came from a woman aged 18-29 years in good health. CDR3 in amino acids: CASSPRRDRFGETQYF. The DNA for the CDR3 is TGTGCCAGCAGCCCCCGTAGGGACAGGTTTGGGGAGACCCAGTACTTC.